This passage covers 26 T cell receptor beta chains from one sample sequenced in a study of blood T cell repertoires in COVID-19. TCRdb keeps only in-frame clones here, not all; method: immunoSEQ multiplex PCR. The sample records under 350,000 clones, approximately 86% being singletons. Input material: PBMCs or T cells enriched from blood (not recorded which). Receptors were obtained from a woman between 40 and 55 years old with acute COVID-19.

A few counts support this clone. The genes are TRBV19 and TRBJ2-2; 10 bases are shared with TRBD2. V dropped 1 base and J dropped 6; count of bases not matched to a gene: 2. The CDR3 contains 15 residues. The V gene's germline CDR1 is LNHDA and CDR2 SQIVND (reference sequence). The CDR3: CASSIGLAGAGELFF. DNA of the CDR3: TGTGCCAGTAGTATAGGGCTAGCGGGGGCCGGGGAGCTGTTTTTT.

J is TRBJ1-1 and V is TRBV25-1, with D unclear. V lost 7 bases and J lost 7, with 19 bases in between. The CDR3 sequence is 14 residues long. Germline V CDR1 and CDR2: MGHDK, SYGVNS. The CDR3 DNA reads TGTGCCAGCACATCCCCGGGTTCGAGGATTGAAGCTTTCTTT. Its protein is CASTSPGSRIEAFF.

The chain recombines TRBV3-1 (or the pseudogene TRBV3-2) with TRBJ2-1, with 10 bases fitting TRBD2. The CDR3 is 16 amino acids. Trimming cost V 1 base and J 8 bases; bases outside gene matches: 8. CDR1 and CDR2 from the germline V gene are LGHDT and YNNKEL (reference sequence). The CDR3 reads CASSQGWVAGGHEQFF. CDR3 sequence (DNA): TGTGCCAGCAGCCAAGGGTGGGTAGCGGGAGGCCATGAGCAGTTCTTC.

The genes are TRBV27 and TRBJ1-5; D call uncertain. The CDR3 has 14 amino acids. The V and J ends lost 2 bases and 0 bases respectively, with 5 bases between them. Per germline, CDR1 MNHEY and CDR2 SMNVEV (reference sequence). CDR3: CASSLGDSNQPQHF. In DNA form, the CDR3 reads TGTGCCAGCAGTTTAGGAGATAGCAATCAGCCCCAGCATTTT.

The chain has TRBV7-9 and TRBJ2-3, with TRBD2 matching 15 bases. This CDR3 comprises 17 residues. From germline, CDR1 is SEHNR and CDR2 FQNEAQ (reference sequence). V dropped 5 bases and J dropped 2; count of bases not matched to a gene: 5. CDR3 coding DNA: TGTGCCAGCAGCCCCGGGACTAGCGGGGGGATCACAGATACGCAGTATTTT. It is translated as CASSPGTSGGITDTQYF.

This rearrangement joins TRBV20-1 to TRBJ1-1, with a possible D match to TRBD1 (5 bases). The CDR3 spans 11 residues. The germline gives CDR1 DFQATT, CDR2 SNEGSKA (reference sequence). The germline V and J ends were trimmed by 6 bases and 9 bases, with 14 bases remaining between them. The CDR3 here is CSAIRAGQAFF. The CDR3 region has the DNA TGCAGTGCCATTCGGGCAGGGCAAGCTTTCTTT.

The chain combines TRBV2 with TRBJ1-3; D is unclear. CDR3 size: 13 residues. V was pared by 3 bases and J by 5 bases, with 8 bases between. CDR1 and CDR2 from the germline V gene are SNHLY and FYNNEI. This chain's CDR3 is CASSDSERNTIYF. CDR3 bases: TGTGCCAGCAGTGACTCCGAGCGAAACACCATATATTTT.

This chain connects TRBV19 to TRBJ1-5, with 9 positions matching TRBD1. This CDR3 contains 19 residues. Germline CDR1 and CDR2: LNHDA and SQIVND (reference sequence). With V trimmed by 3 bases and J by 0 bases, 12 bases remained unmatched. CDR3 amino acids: CASSMRGQGPNYSNQPQHF. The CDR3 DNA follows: TGTGCCAGTAGTATGAGGGGACAGGGACCTAATTATAGCAATCAGCCCCAGCATTTT.

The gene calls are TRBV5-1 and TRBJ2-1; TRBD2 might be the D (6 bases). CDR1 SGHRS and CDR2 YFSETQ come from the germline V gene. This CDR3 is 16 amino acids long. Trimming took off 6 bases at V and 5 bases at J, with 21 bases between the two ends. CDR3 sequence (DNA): TGCGCCAGCACCTTCAGCCGGGACTCCTTAGACAATGAGCAGTTCTTC. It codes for CASTFSRDSLDNEQFF. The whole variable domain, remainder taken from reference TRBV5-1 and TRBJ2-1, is KAGVTQTPRYLIKTRGQQVTLSCSPISGHRSVSWYQQTPGQGLQFLFEYFSETQRNKGNFPGRFSGRQFSNSRSEMNVSTLELGDSALYLCASTFSRDSLDNEQFFGPGTRLTVL.

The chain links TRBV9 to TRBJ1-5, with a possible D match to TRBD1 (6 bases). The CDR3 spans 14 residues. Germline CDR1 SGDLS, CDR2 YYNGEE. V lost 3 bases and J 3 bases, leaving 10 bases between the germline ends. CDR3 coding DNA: TGTGCCAGCAGCGAAGGGGGGGCCAATCAGCCCCAGCATTTT. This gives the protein CASSEGGANQPQHF.

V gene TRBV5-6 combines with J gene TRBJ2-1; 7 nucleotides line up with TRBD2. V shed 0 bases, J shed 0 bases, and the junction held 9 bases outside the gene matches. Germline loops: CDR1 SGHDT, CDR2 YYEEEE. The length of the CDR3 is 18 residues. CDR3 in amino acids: CASSLGGVASGSYNEQFF. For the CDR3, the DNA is TGTGCCAGCAGCTTGGGTGGGGTAGCTAGCGGCTCCTACAATGAGCAGTTCTTC.

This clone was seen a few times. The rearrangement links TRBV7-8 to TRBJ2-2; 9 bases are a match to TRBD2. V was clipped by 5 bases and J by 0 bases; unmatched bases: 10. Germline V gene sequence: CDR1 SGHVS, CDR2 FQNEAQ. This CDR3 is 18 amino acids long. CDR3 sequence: CASSAPGAGGPNTGELFF. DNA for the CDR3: TGTGCCAGCAGCGCCCCCGGGGCGGGGGGGCCGAACACCGGGGAGCTGTTTTTT.

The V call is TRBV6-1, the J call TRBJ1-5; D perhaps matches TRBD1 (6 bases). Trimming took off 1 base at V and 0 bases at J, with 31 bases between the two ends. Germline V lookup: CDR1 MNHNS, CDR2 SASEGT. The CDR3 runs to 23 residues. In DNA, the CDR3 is TGTGCCAGCAGTGAAGGTGTCCGAGTCTCACTCTCCGGACAGATTTATAGCAATCAGCCCCAGCATTTT. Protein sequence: CASSEGVRVSLSGQIYSNQPQHF.

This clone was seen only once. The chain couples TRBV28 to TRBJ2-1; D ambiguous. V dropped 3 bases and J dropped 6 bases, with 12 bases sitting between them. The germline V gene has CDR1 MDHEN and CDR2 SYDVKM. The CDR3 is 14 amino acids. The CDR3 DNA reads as TGTGCCAGCAGTTTTATTACAGCTTTCAATGAGCAGTTCTTC. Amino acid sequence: CASSFITAFNEQFF.

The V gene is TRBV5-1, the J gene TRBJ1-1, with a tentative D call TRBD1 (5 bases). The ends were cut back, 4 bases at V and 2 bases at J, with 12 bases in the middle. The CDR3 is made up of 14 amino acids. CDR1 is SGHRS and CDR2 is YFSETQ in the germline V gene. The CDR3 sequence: CASSPDSGNTEAFF. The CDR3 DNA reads TGCGCCAGCAGCCCCGACAGTGGCAACACTGAAGCTTTCTTT. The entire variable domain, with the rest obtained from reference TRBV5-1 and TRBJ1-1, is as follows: KAGVTQTPRYLIKTRGQQVTLSCSPISGHRSVSWYQQTPGQGLQFLFEYFSETQRNKGNFPGRFSGRQFSNSRSEMNVSTLELGDSALYLCASSPDSGNTEAFFGQGTRLTVV.

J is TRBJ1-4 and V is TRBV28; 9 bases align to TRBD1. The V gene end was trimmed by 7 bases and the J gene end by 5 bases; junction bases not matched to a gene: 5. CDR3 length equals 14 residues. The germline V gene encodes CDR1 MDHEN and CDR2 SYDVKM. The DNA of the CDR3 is TGTGCCAGCAAACTACAGGGGGCAAATGAAAAACTGTTTTTT. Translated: CASKLQGANEKLFF.

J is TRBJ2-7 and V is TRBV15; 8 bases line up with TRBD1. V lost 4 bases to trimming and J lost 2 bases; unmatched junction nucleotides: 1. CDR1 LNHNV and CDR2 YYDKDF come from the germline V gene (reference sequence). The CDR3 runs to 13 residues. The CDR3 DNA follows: TGTGCCACCAGCATACAGGGGGCCTACGAGCAGTACTTC. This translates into CATSIQGAYEQYF.

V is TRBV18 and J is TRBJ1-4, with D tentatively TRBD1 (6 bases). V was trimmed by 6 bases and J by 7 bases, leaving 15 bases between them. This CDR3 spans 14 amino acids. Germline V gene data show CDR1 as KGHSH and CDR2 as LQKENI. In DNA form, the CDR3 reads TGTGCCAGCTCGCGGACAGACTCGGGTGAAAAACTGTTTTTT. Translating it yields CASSRTDSGEKLFF.

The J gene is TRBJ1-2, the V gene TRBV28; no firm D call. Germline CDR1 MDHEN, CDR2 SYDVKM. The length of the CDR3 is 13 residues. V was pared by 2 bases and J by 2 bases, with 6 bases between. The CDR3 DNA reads TGTGCCAGCAGTTTAAAGGAGAACTATGGCTACACCTTC. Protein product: CASSLKENYGYTF.

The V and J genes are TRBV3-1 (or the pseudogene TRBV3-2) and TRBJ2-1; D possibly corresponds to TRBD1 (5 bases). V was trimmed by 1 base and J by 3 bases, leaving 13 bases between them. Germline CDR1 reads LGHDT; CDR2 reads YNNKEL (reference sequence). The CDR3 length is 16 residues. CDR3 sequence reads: CASSQGVRGLYNEQFF. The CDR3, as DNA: TGTGCCAGCAGCCAAGGGGTTAGGGGCCTCTACAATGAGCAGTTCTTC.

CDR3 DNA sequence: TGTGCCAGCAGCCAAGATCTCATTCTAACTAACAATGAGCAGTTCTTC. Encoded protein: CASSQDLILTNNEQFF. This chain connects TRBV3-1 (or the pseudogene TRBV3-2) to TRBJ2-1, with D unclear. The V gene lost 0 bases and the J gene lost 5 bases, with 14 bases spanning the gap. This CDR3 comprises 16 residues. The germline gives CDR1 LGHDT, CDR2 YNNKEL (reference sequence).

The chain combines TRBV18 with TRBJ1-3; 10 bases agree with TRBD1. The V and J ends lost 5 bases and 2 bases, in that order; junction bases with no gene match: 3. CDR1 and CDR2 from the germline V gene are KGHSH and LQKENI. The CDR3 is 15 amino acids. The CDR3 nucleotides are TGTGCCAGCTCAAACGACAGGGGGCCTGGAAACACCATATATTTT. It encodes CASSNDRGPGNTIYF. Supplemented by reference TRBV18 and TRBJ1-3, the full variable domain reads NAGVMQNPRHLVRRRGQEARLRCSPMKGHSHVYWYRQLPEEGLKFMVYLQKENIIDESGMPKERFSAEFPKEGPSILRIQQVVRGDSAAYFCASSNDRGPGNTIYFGEGSWLTVV.

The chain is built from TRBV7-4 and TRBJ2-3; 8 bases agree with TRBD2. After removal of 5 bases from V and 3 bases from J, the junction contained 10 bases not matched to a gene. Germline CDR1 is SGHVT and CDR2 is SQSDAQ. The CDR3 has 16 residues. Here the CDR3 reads CASSPLSGKGTDTQYF. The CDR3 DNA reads TGTGCCAGCAGCCCCCTTAGCGGGAAAGGTACAGATACGCAGTATTTT.

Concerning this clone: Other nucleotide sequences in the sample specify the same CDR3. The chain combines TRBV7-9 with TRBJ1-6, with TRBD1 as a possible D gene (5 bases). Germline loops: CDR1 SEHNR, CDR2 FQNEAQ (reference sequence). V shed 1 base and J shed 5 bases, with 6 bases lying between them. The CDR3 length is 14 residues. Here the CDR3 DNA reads TGTGCCAGCAGCTTAGGACAGAATAATTCACCCCTCCACTTT. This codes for CASSLGQNNSPLHF.

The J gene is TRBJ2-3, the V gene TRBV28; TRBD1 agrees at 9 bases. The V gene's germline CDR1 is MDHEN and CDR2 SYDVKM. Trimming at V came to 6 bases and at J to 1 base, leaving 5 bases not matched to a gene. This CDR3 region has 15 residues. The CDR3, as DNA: TGTGCCAGCAGCTCACAGGGGGCTGGCACAGATACGCAGTATTTT. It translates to CASSSQGAGTDTQYF. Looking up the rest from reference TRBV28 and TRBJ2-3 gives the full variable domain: DVKVTQSSRYLVKRTGEKVFLECVQDMDHENMFWYRQDPGLGLRLIYFSYDVKMKEKGDIPEGYSVSREKKERFSLILESASTNQTSMYLCASSSQGAGTDTQYFGPGTRLTVL.

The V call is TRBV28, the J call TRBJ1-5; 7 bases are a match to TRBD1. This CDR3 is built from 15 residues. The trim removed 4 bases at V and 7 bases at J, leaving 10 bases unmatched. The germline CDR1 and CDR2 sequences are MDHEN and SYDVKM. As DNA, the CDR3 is TGTGCCAGCAGTTCCCGGGACAGATATCCCCAGCCCCAGCATTTT. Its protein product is CASSSRDRYPQPQHF. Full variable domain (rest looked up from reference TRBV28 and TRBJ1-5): DVKVTQSSRYLVKRTGEKVFLECVQDMDHENMFWYRQDPGLGLRLIYFSYDVKMKEKGDIPEGYSVSREKKERFSLILESASTNQTSMYLCASSSRDRYPQPQHFGDGTRLSIL.